Below, 12 T cell receptor beta chains from the same sample are listed, as sequenced in a study of T cells in Graves' hyperthyroidism and ophthalmopathy. The CDR3 regions of TCR beta were amplified from RNA transcripts. HTBI primers drove first-round RT-PCR of the TCR CDR3. TCRdb reprocessed the multiplex PCR reads via MiXCR and lists one record per CDR3 protein. The sample carries 250,000 to 350,000 distinct CDR3 sequences, approximately 15% recorded once. Sequencing was carried out using blood. All receptors derive from a woman aged 55-69 years with Graves' ophthalmopathy.

This clonotype was found many times. The chain couples TRBV7-2 to TRBJ2-1; 13 nucleotides align to TRBD2. After removal of 2 bases from V and 3 bases from J, the junction contained 7 bases not matched to a gene. This CDR3 is built from 18 residues. In germline, CDR1 is SGHTA, CDR2 FQGNSA. The CDR3 protein is CASSLSGGLAGLYNEQFF. The DNA of the CDR3 is TGTGCCAGCAGCTTATCCGGGGGACTAGCGGGACTCTACAATGAGCAGTTCTTC.

In its sample, this clonotype was seen many times. The CDR3 nucleotides are TGTGCCAGCAGTCCCCGTGTACGGGACACTGAAGCTTTCTTT. This translates into CASSPRVRDTEAFF. The chain links TRBV12-3 or TRBV12-4 to TRBJ1-1; D call uncertain. This CDR3 is built from 14 residues. V was cut by 5 bases and J by 3 bases, with 13 bases left in between.

The J gene is TRBJ2-3, the V gene TRBV6-2 or TRBV6-3, with a possible D match to TRBD2 (6 bases). The CDR3 runs 18 residues. The germline V gene has CDR1 MNHEY and CDR2 SVGEGT. V was clipped by 5 bases and J by 5 bases, with 26 bases between them. The CDR3 nucleotides are TGTGCCAGCAGTGCCCCCCTATATCGGGCCTCCGGGAGAGATACGCAGTATTTT. Translation gives CASSAPLYRASGRDTQYF.

The rearrangement uses TRBV6-1 and TRBJ1-5; 7 bases align to TRBD1. The CDR3 length is 15 residues. The trim removed 2 bases at V and 4 bases at J, leaving 5 bases unmatched. In germline, CDR1 is MNHNS, CDR2 SASEGT. In DNA, the CDR3 is TGTGCCAGCAGTGAATGGGTGACAGGGAATCAGCCCCAGCATTTT. Its protein product is CASSEWVTGNQPQHF.

The rearrangement uses TRBV24-1 and TRBJ1-5; 8 bases match TRBD1. The CDR3 runs 17 residues. The germline CDR1 and CDR2 sequences are KGHDR and SFDVKD. J lost 0 bases, V lost 4 bases, and 7 bases had no gene match. The CDR3 DNA reads TGTGCCACCAGTGAGGGGACAGGCGAGTATAGCAATCAGCCCCAGCATTTT. Its translation: CATSEGTGEYSNQPQHF.

This clonotype appeared many times. The chain combines TRBV5-4 with TRBJ2-3; 11 nucleotides match TRBD2. Trimming removed 1 base from V and 0 bases from J; junction bases left unmatched: 4. Germline CDR1 and CDR2: SGHNT and YYREEE (reference sequence). The CDR3 covers 17 residues. The chain's CDR3 is CASSLFGTSGSTDTQYF. The CDR3 DNA follows: TGTGCCAGCAGCTTGTTTGGGACTAGCGGAAGCACAGATACGCAGTATTTT.

This clonotype was counted a few times. The chain carries TRBV9 and TRBJ1-4, with a tentative D call TRBD1 (5 bases). The ends were cut back, 0 bases at V and 4 bases at J, with 13 bases in the middle. CDR3 length equals 16 residues. Germline CDR1 is SGDLS and CDR2 is YYNGEE. The CDR3 DNA reads TGTGCCAGCAGCGTAGCAGCCGGGACTAATAATGAAAAACTGTTTTTT. Translated: CASSVAAGTNNEKLFF. Drawing the rest from reference TRBV9 and TRBJ1-4, the complete variable domain is DSGVTQTPKHLITATGQRVTLRCSPRSGDLSVYWYQQSLDQGLQFLIQYYNGEERAKGNILERFSAQQFPDLHSELNLSSLELGDSALYFCASSVAAGTNNEKLFFGSGTQLSVL.

This clonotype came up many times. The CDR3 bases are TGTGCCACCAGGGAAGCGGGAAACGCGAACACCGGGGAGCTGTTTTTT. It specifies CATREAGNANTGELFF. The chain carries TRBV15 and TRBJ2-2; 7 bases agree with TRBD2. Losses at the gene ends were 6 bases for V and 0 bases for J; bases not matched to a gene: 7. Germline CDR1 is LNHNV and CDR2 is YYDKDF (reference sequence). The CDR3 is 16 amino acids. The whole variable domain, filled in from reference TRBV15 and TRBJ2-2, reads DAMVIQNPRYQVTQFGKPVTLSCSQTLNHNVMYWYQQKSSQAPKLLFHYYDKDFNNEADTPDNFQSRRPNTSFCFLDIRSPGLGDTAMYLCATREAGNANTGELFFGEGSRLTVL.

V and J are TRBV14 and TRBJ1-2, with TRBD1 matching 7 bases. The V gene end was trimmed by 6 bases and the J gene end by 0 bases; junction bases not matched to a gene: 7. Germline CDR1 is SGHDN and CDR2 is FVKESK. The CDR3 has 15 residues. This CDR3 reads CASRPWTGANYGYTF. The CDR3 DNA reads TGTGCCAGCAGGCCATGGACAGGAGCTAACTATGGCTACACCTTC.

This clonotype was detected many times. The CDR3 is CSVVPQGGQPQHF. In nucleotides, the CDR3 is TGCAGCGTCGTCCCACAGGGGGGTCAGCCCCAGCATTTT. This chain links TRBV29-1 with TRBJ1-5; 8 nucleotides match TRBD1. The CDR3 is made up of 13 amino acids. Germline assignment: CDR1 SQVTM and CDR2 ANQGSEA. V trimming: 6 bases; J trimming: 6 bases; junction bases outside the gene matches: 7.

The sample holds a few counts of this clonotype. The chain couples TRBV5-1 to TRBJ1-1, with unresolved D. Germline V gene lookup returns CDR1 SGHRS and CDR2 YFSETQ. The CDR3 runs 13 residues. The germline V and J ends were trimmed by 7 bases and 0 bases, with 10 bases remaining between them. Written as DNA, the CDR3 is TGCGCCAGCGGAAGCCGAATGAACACTGAAGCTTTCTTT. Protein sequence: CASGSRMNTEAFF.

This clonotype was recorded at least ten times. The chain has TRBV20-1 and TRBJ1-5; 9 bases map to TRBD1. The ends lost 3 bases at V and 5 bases at J; junction bases unmatched: 8. Germline V gene lookup returns CDR1 DFQATT and CDR2 SNEGSKA (reference sequence). This CDR3 contains 15 residues. CDR3 nucleotides: TGCAGTGCTAGGTCGGACAGGGGATTTTATCAGCCCCAGCATTTT. The encoded protein is CSARSDRGFYQPQHF.